At least ten counts were recorded for the clone carrying this T cell receptor (beta chain). Its antigen is still unknown. The length of the CDR3 is 13 residues. Trimming pared 3 bases from V and 3 bases from J, leaving 8 bases between. The record originates from a study of spatial heterogeneity in lung cancer. Study-level information: Bulk RNA-seq from matched material yielded a T cell module score that correlated strongly with TCR transcript counts in tumor regions.

On each TCR cDNA molecule, a unique molecular identifier was present. MiXCR was run by TCRdb on the 5' RACE reads, yielding one entry per CDR3 protein. Among about 9,800 distinct CDR3 sequences listed, under 6.5% were seen once. General study results and limits: The number of expanded tumor alpha and beta chains correlated with mutation number.

Time point in this sample: sample taken at primary tumor resection. Untreated early-stage non-small cell lung cancer patients, 55 to 85 in total, were the donors. Researchers sequenced whole RNA taken from tumor, nontumor lung or frozen PBMC without sorting. Sample: lung tumor tissue, taken at surgery. The TCR comes from a male donor with early-stage non-small cell lung cancer. The rearrangement links TRBV12-3 or TRBV12-4 to TRBJ1-2; D may be TRBD1 (5 bases). CDR3 amino acids: CASSLSRDYGYTF. In DNA, the CDR3 is TGTGCCAGCAGTTTGAGCAGGGACTATGGCTACACCTTC.